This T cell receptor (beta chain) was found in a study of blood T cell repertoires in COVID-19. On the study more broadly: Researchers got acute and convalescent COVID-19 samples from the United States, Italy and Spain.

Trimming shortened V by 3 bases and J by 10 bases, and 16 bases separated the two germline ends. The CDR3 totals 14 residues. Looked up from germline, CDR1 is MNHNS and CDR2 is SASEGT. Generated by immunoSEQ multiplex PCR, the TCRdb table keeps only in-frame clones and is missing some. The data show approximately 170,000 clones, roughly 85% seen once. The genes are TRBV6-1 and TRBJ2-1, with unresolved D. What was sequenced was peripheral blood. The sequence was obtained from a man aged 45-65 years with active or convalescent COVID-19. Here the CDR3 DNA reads TGTGCCAGCAGTGACCTTTGGCAGGATGGGGAGCAGTTCTTC. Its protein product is CASSDLWQDGEQFF.